These T cell receptor beta chains were read from a single sample in a study of regulatory T cells in long-lasting Graves disease. In TCRdb, the multiplex PCR reads were re-called with MiXCR into one record per CDR3 protein. The profile shows some 250,000 distinct CDR3 sequences, approximately 20% of them singletons. The specimen comprised peripheral blood mononuclear cells (PBMCs), sampled at new diagnosis, from a patient treated with antithyroid drugs. The receptors were gathered from a female donor with Graves disease. Each CDR3 is given with its conserved first and last residue. Each record gives: V gene, D gene, clone size, J gene, CDR3 DNA, CDR3 protein. D genes are given only for firm matches. Expanded clones are given a class, and other clones once, few, many or no size at all.

>TRBV7-3|TRBD2|few|TRBJ2-1
TGTGCCAGCAGCTTAAATGGCGGGAGGGCCGGGGGTGAGCAGTTCTTC
CASSLNGGRAGGEQFF
>TRBV5-6|.|.|TRBJ1-6
TGTGCCAGCAGCTTCATGGGGTCAGGGCAGAATTCACCCCTCCACTTT
CASSFMGSGQNSPLHF
>TRBV11-3|TRBD1|many|TRBJ2-5
TGTGCCAGCAGCTCCGGACAGGGGGCAGAGACCCAGTACTTC
CASSSGQGAETQYF
>TRBV9|.|.|TRBJ1-5
TGTGCCAGCAGCCATGCAAATCAGCCCCAGCATTTT
CASSHANQPQHF
>TRBV19|TRBD1|many|TRBJ1-2
TGTGCCAGTAGTAGAACGATGCCGGGACAGGGGGCCGACTATGGCTACACCTTC
CASSRTMPGQGADYGYTF
>TRBV25-1|TRBD1|few|TRBJ2-2
TGTGCCAGCAGTGAAGTTGGGACAGGGGGCGACACCGGGGAGCTGTTTTTT
CASSEVGTGGDTGELFF
>TRBV19|.|.|TRBJ2-1
TGTGCCAGTAACGAGGGGGGGGATGTCAATGAGCAGTTCTTC
CASNEGGDVNEQFF
>TRBV20-1|.|many|TRBJ1-2
TGCAGTGCTCCTACGGGGTCACACTATGGCTACACCTTC
CSAPTGSHYGYTF
>TRBV5-5|TRBD1|many|TRBJ2-7
TGTGCCAGCAGCTTGGCTAAGGGGGCGATACGTGGCGAGCAGTACTTC
CASSLAKGAIRGEQYF
>TRBV27|TRBD1|many|TRBJ2-1
TGTGCCAGCAGTTTACTATACAGGGGGCGCCACAATGAGCAGTTCTTC
CASSLLYRGRHNEQFF
>TRBV28|.|many|TRBJ2-7
TGTGCCACTAGATATTCCGCCTACGAGCAGTACTTC
CATRYSAYEQYF
>TRBV12-3/TRBV12-4|.|.|TRBJ1-6
TGTGCCAGCACCCCCAAGGTTGGGCATTCACCCCTCCACTTT
CASTPKVGHSPLHF
>TRBV19|.|many|TRBJ1-1
TGTGCCAGTAGTATATGGGCGAACACTGAAGCTTTCTTT
CASSIWANTEAFF
>TRBV12-3/TRBV12-4|TRBD1|.|TRBJ2-5
TGTGCCAGCAGTCGGGACAGCAACCAAGAGACCCAGTACTTC
CASSRDSNQETQYF
>TRBV2|.|.|TRBJ2-6
TGTGCCAGCAACTCCGGGGCCAACGTCCTGACTTTC
CASNSGANVLTF
>TRBV6-5|TRBD1|many|TRBJ2-7
TGTGCCAGCAGTTACTCGGGACAGGAAATGGACTTC
CASSYSGQEMDF
>TRBV20-1|.|many|TRBJ2-7
TGCAGTGCTAGCAAAGCTGGCTTCGAGCAGTACTTC
CSASKAGFEQYF
>TRBV6-5|TRBD1|many|TRBJ1-2
TGTGCCAGCAGTTACGGGGGACAGATGGCGAGGGGCTACACCTTC
CASSYGGQMARGYTF
>TRBV6-2/TRBV6-3|.|.|TRBJ2-7
TGTGCCAGCACCGACACCATGAGCTCCTACGAGCAGTACTTC
CASTDTMSSYEQYF
>TRBV14|.|many|TRBJ1-4
TGTGCCAGCAGCCAAGATCGGGGGCGGAAACTGTTTTTT
CASSQDRGRKLFF
>TRBV12-3/TRBV12-4|TRBD1|many|TRBJ2-5
TGTGCCAGCAGTCTTCAGGGGGCCTCCAAGGAGACCCAGTACTTC
CASSLQGASKETQYF
>TRBV5-1|TRBD1|many|TRBJ2-3
TGTGCCAGCAGCTTGAGGACAGGGACGCCAAATACGCAGTATTTT
CASSLRTGTPNTQYF
>TRBV5-5|.|.|TRBJ1-5
TGTGCCAGCAGCTTGGGGTCGCCAAGGGACACCCCTTATAGCAATCAGCCCCAGCATTTT
CASSLGSPRDTPYSNQPQHF
>TRBV28|.|many|TRBJ1-6
TGTGCCAGCAGTTCGGTGCGGGACGTAAGTTCACCCCTCCACTTT
CASSSVRDVSSPLHF
>TRBV10-1|.|.|TRBJ2-5
TGCGCCAGCAGTGAGGCGGGCCGACAAGAGACCCAGTACTTC
CASSEAGRQETQYF
>TRBV29-1|TRBD2|many|TRBJ2-2
TGCAGCGTTGGGGTCGGCGGGAGTTCCACCGGGGAGCTGTTTTTT
CSVGVGGSSTGELFF
>TRBV12-3/TRBV12-4|TRBD1|many|TRBJ1-4
TGTGCCAGCAGGTCCCGGGACAGGGTATCTGAAAAACTGTTTTTT
CASRSRDRVSEKLFF
>TRBV28|.|many|TRBJ2-1
TGTGCCAGCAGTTTCGCGGCGGATGAGCAGTTCTTC
CASSFAADEQFF
>TRBV29-1|.|many|TRBJ2-2
TGCAGCGTTTTAGGAGGGCCGGGCGGGGAGCTGTTTTTT
CSVLGGPGGELFF
>TRBV6-2/TRBV6-3|TRBD2|many|TRBJ2-7
TGTGCCAGCAGTTTTACTAGCGGGAAGGGGAACGAGCAGTACTTC
CASSFTSGKGNEQYF
>TRBV18|.|many|TRBJ1-1
TGTGCCAGCTCACCAGGGCAATCTGAAGCTTTCTTT
CASSPGQSEAFF
>TRBV19|.|many|TRBJ2-1
TGTGCCAGTAAGATCCGAGGGGGGGCACGAGAGCAGTTCTTC
CASKIRGGAREQFF
>TRBV6-1|TRBD1|many|TRBJ2-3
TGTGCCAGCAGTGCTTGGACAGGGCACACAGATACGCAGTATTTT
CASSAWTGHTDTQYF
>TRBV20-1|.|many|TRBJ2-7
TGCAGTGCTAGAGATGTGACAACCTACGAGCAGTACTTC
CSARDVTTYEQYF
>TRBV7-3|.|.|TRBJ2-3
TGTGCCAGCAGCTTAACGCTCGGAGATACGCAGTATTTT
CASSLTLGDTQYF
>TRBV12-3/TRBV12-4|TRBD1|many|TRBJ1-2
TGTGCCAGCAGTTTATGGGGGACAGGGGTTCACTATGGCTACACCTTC
CASSLWGTGVHYGYTF
>TRBV3-1|.|many|TRBJ2-1
TGTGCCAGCAGCCACAGGATACATGAGCAGTTCTTC
CASSHRIHEQFF
>TRBV9|.|.|TRBJ2-1
TGTGCCAGCAGCGTAAGGGTCACGGGAGCTGAGCAGTTCTTC
CASSVRVTGAEQFF
>TRBV6-9|.|few|TRBJ2-1
TGTGCCAGCAGTTACTCTACGACCGCTAATGAGCAGTTCTTC
CASSYSTTANEQFF
>TRBV12-3/TRBV12-4|.|many|TRBJ2-4
TGTGCCAGCAGTTTAACCTCAGGGCACATTCAGTACTTC
CASSLTSGHIQYF
>TRBV2|TRBD2|few|TRBJ2-3
TGTGCCAGCAGTGAAGGTAGCGGGAGCCCCACAGATACGCAGTATTTT
CASSEGSGSPTDTQYF
>TRBV10-3|.|few|TRBJ1-5
TGTGCCATCAACTCCGTTAGCAATCAGCCCCAGCATTTT
CAINSVSNQPQHF